This T cell receptor beta chain stems from a study of graft-versus-host responses after intestinal transplantation. Study summary: As for transplant type, recipients had multivisceral, liver-intestinal, or isolated intestinal grafts.

In germline, CDR1 is LNHDA, CDR2 SQIVND (reference sequence). V was shortened by 1 base and J by 0 bases, with 13 bases between the two germline ends. This CDR3 has 17 residues. Assay: immunoSEQ multiplex PCR; the TCRdb copy retains only in-frame clones and omits some. Among fewer than 110,000 clones, roughly 86% were seen once, and the ten largest hold roughly 0.71%. On this clone itself: No antigen is known for it.

Findings and limits, study-wide: Clonal ratios of graft-versus-host to host-versus-graft in allografts were high for patients exhibiting graft-donor T cell macrochimerism.

Source: unstimulated CD4+ T cells sorted from spleen or lymph node cells, taken before transplant. The TCR originated in a human donor who was the organ donor for an intestinal transplant. This chain joins TRBV19 and TRBJ2-1; possibly TRBD2 for D (6 bases). CDR3 nucleotides: TGTGCCAGTAGTATAGCCCGACTAGATCCCTCCTACAATGAGCAGTTCTTC. Protein sequence: CASSIARLDPSYNEQFF.